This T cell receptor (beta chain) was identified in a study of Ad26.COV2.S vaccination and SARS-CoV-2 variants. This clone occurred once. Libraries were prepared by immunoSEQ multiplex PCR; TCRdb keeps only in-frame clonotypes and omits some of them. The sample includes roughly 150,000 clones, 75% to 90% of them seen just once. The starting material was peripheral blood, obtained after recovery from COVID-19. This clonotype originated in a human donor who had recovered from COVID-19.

This CDR3 is CASSHPETGGNTIYF. CDR3 DNA sequence: TGCGCCAGCAGCCACCCCGAAACGGGAGGAAACACCATATATTTT. V is TRBV4-1 and J is TRBJ1-3; no firm D call. The length of the CDR3 is 15 residues. V was pared by 3 bases and J by 4 bases, with 13 bases between. CDR1 is MGHRA and CDR2 is YSYEKL in the germline V gene.